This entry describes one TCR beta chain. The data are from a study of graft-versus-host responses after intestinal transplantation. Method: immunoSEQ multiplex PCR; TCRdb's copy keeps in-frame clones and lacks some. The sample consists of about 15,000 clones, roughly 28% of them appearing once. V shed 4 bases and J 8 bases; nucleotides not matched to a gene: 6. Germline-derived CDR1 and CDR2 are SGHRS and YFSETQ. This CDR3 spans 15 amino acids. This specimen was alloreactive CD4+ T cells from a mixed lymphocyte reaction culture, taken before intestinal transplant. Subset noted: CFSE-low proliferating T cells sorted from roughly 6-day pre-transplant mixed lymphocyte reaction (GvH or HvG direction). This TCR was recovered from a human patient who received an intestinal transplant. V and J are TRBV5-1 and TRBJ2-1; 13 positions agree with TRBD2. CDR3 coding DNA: TGCGCCAGCAGCATCCGGACTAGCGGGAGCGATGAGCAGTTCTTC. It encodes CASSIRTSGSDEQFF.